The rows below give T cell receptor beta chains drawn from one sample of a study of blood T cell repertoires in COVID-19. Measured with immunoSEQ multiplex PCR; TCRdb has only the in-frame clones, and not every one. The sample lists under 100,000 clones, 65% to 80% occurring once. The source material was peripheral blood. The receptor set was obtained from a woman over 75 with active or convalescent COVID-19. Each CDR3 is given with its conserved first and last residue. D genes are given only for firm matches. Expanded clones are given a class, and other clones once, few, many or no size at all.

size | J | D | V | DNA | CDR3
- | TRBJ1-2 | - | TRBV19 | TGTGCCAGTACCCCCCCGGCAGGGAACTATGGCTACACCTTC | CASTPPAGNYGYTF
- | TRBJ1-2 | - | TRBV27 | TGTGCCAGCAGTTTATTACAGGGTGACTATGGCTACACCTTC | CASSLLQGDYGYTF
- | TRBJ1-1 | - | TRBV7-3 | TGTGCCAGCAGCTTTGGGGGCGGGAACACTGAAGCTTTCTTT | CASSFGGGNTEAFF
- | TRBJ2-5 | - | TRBV7-3 | TGTGCCAGCAGCTTGGCCCGACAAGAGACCCAGTACTTC | CASSLARQETQYF
- | TRBJ1-6 | TRBD1 | TRBV4-2 | TGTGCCAGCAGCCAATACCGGGAGGGGGCGAGTTCACCCCTCCACTTT | CASSQYREGASSPLHF
- | TRBJ2-2 | TRBD2 | TRBV5-1 | TGCGCCAGCGGGACTAGAGCGGGGAACACCGGGGAGCTGTTTTTT | CASGTRAGNTGELFF
- | TRBJ2-7 | - | TRBV6-5 | TGTGCCAGCAGTTCTCTGTACGAGCAGTACTTC | CASSSLYEQYF
- | TRBJ2-7 | TRBD2 | TRBV7-2 | TGTGCCAGCAGCCCAGGCGGCGGGGGCTCCTACGAGCAGTACTTC | CASSPGGGGSYEQYF
- | TRBJ2-3 | TRBD2 | TRBV27 | TGTGCCAGCAGTTCCGGGGTGGGGGGGGATACGCAGTATTTT | CASSSGVGGDTQYF
- | TRBJ2-3 | TRBD2 | TRBV7-9 | TGTGCCAGCAGCTTCCCGTCTAGCGGAACAGATACGCAGTATTTT | CASSFPSSGTDTQYF
- | TRBJ1-6 | TRBD1 | TRBV27 | TGTGCCAGCAGTGACACCGGGACAGGGAATTCACCCCTCCACTTT | CASSDTGTGNSPLHF
few | TRBJ2-1 | TRBD1 | TRBV5-4 | TGTGCCAGCAGCTCGACAGGGGATGAGCAGTTCTTC | CASSSTGDEQFF
- | TRBJ1-4 | TRBD1 | TRBV7-9 | TGTGCCAGCAGCTTAGGCCGGACAGGGATTAGCGAAAAACTGTTTTTT | CASSLGRTGISEKLFF
- | TRBJ1-5 | - | TRBV9 | TGTGCCAGCAGCGTGCCAGGGCCCCAGCCCCAGCATTTT | CASSVPGPQPQHF
- | TRBJ2-7 | TRBD2 | TRBV6-5 | TGTGCCAGCAATAGAGCGGGGGGGCCCTACGAGCAGTACTTC | CASNRAGGPYEQYF
- | TRBJ1-5 | TRBD1 | TRBV7-2 | TGTGCCAGCAGCCCTCTCCGGACAGGGGGGACCTTTAATCAGCCCCAGCATTTT | CASSPLRTGGTFNQPQHF
- | TRBJ2-1 | TRBD2 | TRBV7-3 | TGTGCCAGCAGCCGGACTAGTGGGGACAATGAGCAGTTCTTC | CASSRTSGDNEQFF
- | TRBJ1-2 | - | TRBV27 | TGTGCCAGCAGTTTATCCCGAGGGGGTTCGTATGGCTACACCTTC | CASSLSRGGSYGYTF
- | TRBJ2-5 | TRBD2 | TRBV11-2 | TGTGCCAGCAGCGTCGGGACTACCCGACGGGAGACCCAGTACTTC | CASSVGTTRRETQYF
- | TRBJ2-5 | TRBD2 | TRBV2 | TGTGCCAGCAGTGAACCCTCGGGACTAGCGGGGGGCCTTGAGACCCAGTACTTC | CASSEPSGLAGGLETQYF
few | TRBJ2-1 | - | TRBV11-2 | TGTGCCAGCAGCCCGAGGCAAGGCTACAATGAGCAGTTCTTC | CASSPRQGYNEQFF
- | TRBJ1-2 | - | TRBV6-6 | TGTGCCAGCAGTTACGCGGTGAACTATGGCTACACCTTC | CASSYAVNYGYTF
once | TRBJ2-6 | - | TRBV5-6 | TGTGCCAGCAGCTTGGACAGATGGATCTCTGGGGCCAACGTCCTGACTTTC | CASSLDRWISGANVLTF
- | TRBJ2-1 | - | TRBV6-4 | TGTGCCAGCAGTGACTCGGAGCACGGGTCGGCCAATGAGCAGTTCTTC | CASSDSEHGSANEQFF
few | TRBJ1-2 | - | TRBV30 | TGTGCCAGGACGGCCCAGGGGTTTGGCTACACCTTC | CARTAQGFGYTF
medium-sized | TRBJ1-3 | - | TRBV7-9 | TGTGCCAGCAGCTTCGGACAGTACCTCTCTGGAAACACCATATATTTT | CASSFGQYLSGNTIYF
- | TRBJ1-4 | TRBD1 | TRBV11-3 | TGTGCCAGCACCATGACAGGGAATGAAAAACTGTTTTTT | CASTMTGNEKLFF
- | TRBJ1-4 | - | TRBV5-1 | TGCGCCAGCAGCTTGACGCCTCGGACAGTTAATGAAAAACTGTTTTTT | CASSLTPRTVNEKLFF
- | TRBJ2-7 | - | TRBV7-2 | TGTGCCAGCAGCTTAGGTATCGCGGGGCGCTCCCCCTACGAGCAGTACTTC | CASSLGIAGRSPYEQYF
- | TRBJ1-4 | TRBD1 | TRBV30 | TGTGCCTGGAGTCCACAGGGGGTATCTGAAAAACTGTTTTTT | CAWSPQGVSEKLFF
- | TRBJ1-6 | TRBD1 | TRBV14 | TGTGCCAGCAGCCCCGGACAGGGGATTAATTCACCCCTCCACTTT | CASSPGQGINSPLHF
- | TRBJ2-3 | TRBD2 | TRBV7-9 | TGTGCCAGCAGCTTAAGACTAGCGGAGATCACAGATACGCAGTATTTT | CASSLRLAEITDTQYF
- | TRBJ2-1 | - | TRBV11-3 | TGTGCCAGCAGCTTAGATCAGGGTACAAACAATGAGCAGTTCTTC | CASSLDQGTNNEQFF
- | TRBJ1-5 | TRBD1 | TRBV6-5 | TGTGCCAGCAGCCCCCGGGACAGGGCCAATCAGCCCCAGCATTTT | CASSPRDRANQPQHF
- | TRBJ1-4 | - | TRBV7-2 | TGTGCCGGCAGCTTAGTGGGCCTCGCGTATGGCGAAAAACTGTTTTTT | CAGSLVGLAYGEKLFF
- | TRBJ1-2 | - | TRBV7-9 | TGTGCCAGCAGCTTAGAAGGGGTAAAAATGGATGGCTACACCTTC | CASSLEGVKMDGYTF
- | TRBJ2-4 | - | TRBV27 | TGTGCCAGCAGTGGCGGTTTGGCCAAAAACATTCAGTACTTC | CASSGGLAKNIQYF
- | TRBJ1-2 | TRBD1 | TRBV3-1/TRBV3-2 | TGTGCCAGCAGCAGGGGGCGATATGGCTACACCTTC | CASSRGRYGYTF
- | TRBJ1-1 | TRBD1 | TRBV28 | TGTGCCAGCAGCGTAGGGGACAGCTCGGCTGAAGCTTTCTTT | CASSVGDSSAEAFF
- | TRBJ1-2 | - | TRBV5-5 | TGTGCCAGCAGCTTGGTAATTCCGGAGAATGGCTACACCTTC | CASSLVIPENGYTF
- | TRBJ1-1 | - | TRBV6-5 | TGTGCCAGCAGCAGGGACACTGAAGCTTTCTTT | CASSRDTEAFF